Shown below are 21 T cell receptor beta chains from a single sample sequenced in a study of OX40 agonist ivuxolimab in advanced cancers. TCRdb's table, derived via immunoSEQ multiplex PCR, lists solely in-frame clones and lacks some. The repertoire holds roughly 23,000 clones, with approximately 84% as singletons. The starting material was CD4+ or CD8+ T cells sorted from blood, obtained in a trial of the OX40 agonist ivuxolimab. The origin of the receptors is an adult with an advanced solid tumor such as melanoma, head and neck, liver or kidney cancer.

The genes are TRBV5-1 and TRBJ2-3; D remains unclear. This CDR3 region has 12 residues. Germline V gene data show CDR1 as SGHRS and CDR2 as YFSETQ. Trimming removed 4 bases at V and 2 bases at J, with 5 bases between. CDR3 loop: CASSPVTDTQYF. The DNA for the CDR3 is TGCGCCAGCAGCCCAGTCACAGATACGCAGTATTTT.

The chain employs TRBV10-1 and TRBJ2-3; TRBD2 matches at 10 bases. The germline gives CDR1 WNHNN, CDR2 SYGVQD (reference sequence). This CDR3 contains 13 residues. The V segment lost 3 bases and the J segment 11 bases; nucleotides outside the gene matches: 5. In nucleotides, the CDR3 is TGCGCCAGCAGTGAATTAGCGGGGGGTGAGCAGTATTTT. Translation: CASSELAGGEQYF.

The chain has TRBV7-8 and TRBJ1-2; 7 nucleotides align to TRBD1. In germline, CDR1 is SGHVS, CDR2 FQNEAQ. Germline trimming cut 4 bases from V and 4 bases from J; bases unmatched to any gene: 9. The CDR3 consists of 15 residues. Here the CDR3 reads CASSSTGSRAYGYTF. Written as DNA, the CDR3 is TGTGCCAGCAGCTCGACAGGGAGCCGCGCCTATGGCTACACCTTC.

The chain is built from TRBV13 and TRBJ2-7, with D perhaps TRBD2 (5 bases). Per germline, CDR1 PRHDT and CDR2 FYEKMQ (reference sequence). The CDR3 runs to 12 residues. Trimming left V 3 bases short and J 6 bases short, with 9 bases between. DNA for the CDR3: TGTGCCAGCAGCTTGACGGGATCCGAGCAGTACTTC. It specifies CASSLTGSEQYF. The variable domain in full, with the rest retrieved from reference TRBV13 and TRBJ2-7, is AAGVIQSPRHLIKEKRETATLKCYPIPRHDTVYWYQQGPGQDPQFLISFYEKMQSDKGSIPDRFSAQQFSDYHSELNMSSLELGDSALYFCASSLTGSEQYFGPGTRLTVT.

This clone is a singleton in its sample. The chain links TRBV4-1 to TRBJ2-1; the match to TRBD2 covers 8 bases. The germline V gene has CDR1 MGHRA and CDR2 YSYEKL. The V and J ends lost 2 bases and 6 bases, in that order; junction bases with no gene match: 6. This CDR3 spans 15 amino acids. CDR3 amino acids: CASSQTGSGGNEQFF. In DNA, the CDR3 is TGCGCCAGCAGCCAAACAGGCAGCGGGGGCAATGAGCAGTTCTTC.

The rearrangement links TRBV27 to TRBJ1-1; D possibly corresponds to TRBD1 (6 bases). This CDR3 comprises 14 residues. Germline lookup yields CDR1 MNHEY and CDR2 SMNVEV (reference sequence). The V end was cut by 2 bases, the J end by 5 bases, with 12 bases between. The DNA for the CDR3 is TGTGCCAGCAGTTTAAGTCAGGGGTTGACTGAAGCTTTCTTT. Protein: CASSLSQGLTEAFF.

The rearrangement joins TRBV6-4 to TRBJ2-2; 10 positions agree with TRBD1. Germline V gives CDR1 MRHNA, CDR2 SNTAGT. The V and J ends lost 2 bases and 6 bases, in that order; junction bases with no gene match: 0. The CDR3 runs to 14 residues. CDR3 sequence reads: CASSDGQGAGELFF. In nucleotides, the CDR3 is TGTGCCAGCAGTGACGGACAGGGGGCCGGGGAGCTGTTTTTT.

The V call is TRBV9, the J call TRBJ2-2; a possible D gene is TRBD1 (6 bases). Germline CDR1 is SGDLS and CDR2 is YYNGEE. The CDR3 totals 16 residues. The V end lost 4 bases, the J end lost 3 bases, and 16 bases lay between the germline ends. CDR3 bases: TGTGCCAGCAGCCCCAGCGTGTCAGGGGACACCGGGGAGCTGTTTTTT. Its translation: CASSPSVSGDTGELFF.

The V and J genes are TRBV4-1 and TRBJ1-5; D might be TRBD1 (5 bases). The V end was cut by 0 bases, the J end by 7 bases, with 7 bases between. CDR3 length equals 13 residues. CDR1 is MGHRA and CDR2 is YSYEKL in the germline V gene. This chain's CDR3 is CASSQEGLQPQHF. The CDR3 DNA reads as TGCGCCAGCAGCCAAGAGGGACTACAGCCCCAGCATTTT.

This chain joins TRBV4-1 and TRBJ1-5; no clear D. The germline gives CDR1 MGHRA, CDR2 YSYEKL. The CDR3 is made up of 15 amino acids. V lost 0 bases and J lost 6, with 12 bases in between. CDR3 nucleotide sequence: TGCGCCAGCAGCCAAGAAGCCGGAGAATCTCAGCCCCAGCATTTT. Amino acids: CASSQEAGESQPQHF.

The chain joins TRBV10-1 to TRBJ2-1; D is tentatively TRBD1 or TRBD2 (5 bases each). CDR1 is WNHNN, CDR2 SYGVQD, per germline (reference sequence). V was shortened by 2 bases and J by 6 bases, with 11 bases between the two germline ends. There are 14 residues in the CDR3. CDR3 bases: TGCGCCAGCAGTGAGGGGGGAGTCCTCAATGAGCAGTTCTTC. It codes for CASSEGGVLNEQFF.

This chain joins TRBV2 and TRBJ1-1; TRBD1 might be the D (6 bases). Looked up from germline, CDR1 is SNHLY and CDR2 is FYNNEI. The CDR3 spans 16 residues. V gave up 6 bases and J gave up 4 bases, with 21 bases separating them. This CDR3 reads CASRGARVSFSTEAFF. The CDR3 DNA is TGTGCCAGCAGGGGGGCCCGGGTTAGTTTCTCCACTGAAGCTTTCTTT.

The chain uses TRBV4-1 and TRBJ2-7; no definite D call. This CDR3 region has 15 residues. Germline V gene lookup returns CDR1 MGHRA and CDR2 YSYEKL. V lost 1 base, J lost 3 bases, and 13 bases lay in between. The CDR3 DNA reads TGCGCCAGCAGCCAAGGCCCAGCCTTGGGCTACGAGCAGTACTTC. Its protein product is CASSQGPALGYEQYF.

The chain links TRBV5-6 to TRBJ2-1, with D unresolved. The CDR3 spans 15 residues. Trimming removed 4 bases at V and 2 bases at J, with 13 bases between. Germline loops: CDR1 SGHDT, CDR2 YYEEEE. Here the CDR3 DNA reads TGTGCCAGCAGCCTGAAATGGGCTCCCTACAATGAGCAGTTCTTC. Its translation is CASSLKWAPYNEQFF.

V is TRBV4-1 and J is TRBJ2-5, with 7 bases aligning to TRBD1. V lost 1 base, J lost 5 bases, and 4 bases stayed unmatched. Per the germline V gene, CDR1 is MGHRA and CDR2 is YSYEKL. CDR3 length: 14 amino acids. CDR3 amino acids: CASSQVWGQETQYF. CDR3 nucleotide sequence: TGCGCCAGCAGCCAAGTGTGGGGACAGGAGACCCAGTACTTC.

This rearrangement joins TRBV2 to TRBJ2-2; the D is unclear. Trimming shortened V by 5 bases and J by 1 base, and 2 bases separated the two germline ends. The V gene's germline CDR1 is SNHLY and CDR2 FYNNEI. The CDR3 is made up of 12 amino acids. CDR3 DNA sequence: TGTGCCAGCAGTCGGAACACCGGGGAGCTGTTTTTT. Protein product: CASSRNTGELFF.

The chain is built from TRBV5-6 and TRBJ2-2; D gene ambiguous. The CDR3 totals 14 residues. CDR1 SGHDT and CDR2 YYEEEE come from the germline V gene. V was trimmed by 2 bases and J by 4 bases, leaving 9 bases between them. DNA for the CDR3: TGTGCCAGCAGCTTTCGTCAGTCCACCGGGGAGCTGTTTTTT. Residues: CASSFRQSTGELFF.

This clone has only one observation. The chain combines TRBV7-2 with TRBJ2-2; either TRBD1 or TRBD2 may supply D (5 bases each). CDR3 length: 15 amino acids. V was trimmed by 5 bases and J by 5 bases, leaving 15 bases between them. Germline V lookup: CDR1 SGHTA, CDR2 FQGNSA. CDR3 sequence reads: CASSPGRPGTGELFF. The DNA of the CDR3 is TGTGCCAGCAGCCCGGGACGGCCGGGTACCGGGGAGCTGTTTTTT. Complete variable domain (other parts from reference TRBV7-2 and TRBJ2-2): GAGVSQSPSNKVTEKGKDVELRCDPISGHTALYWYRQSLGQGLEFLIYFQGNSAPDKSGLPSDRFSAERTGGSVSTLTIQRTQQEDSAVYLCASSPGRPGTGELFFGEGSRLTVL.

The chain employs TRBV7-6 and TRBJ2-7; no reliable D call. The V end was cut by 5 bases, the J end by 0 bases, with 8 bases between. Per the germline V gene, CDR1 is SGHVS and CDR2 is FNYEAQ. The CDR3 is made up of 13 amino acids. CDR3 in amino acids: CASSLGDSYEQYF. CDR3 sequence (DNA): TGTGCCAGCAGCCTAGGAGACTCCTACGAGCAGTACTTC.

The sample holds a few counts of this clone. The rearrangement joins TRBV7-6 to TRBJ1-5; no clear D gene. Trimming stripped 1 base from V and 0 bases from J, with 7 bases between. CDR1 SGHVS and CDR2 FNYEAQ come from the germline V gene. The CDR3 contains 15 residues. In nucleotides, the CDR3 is TGTGCCAGCAGCTTAGACCACTATAGCAATCAGCCCCAGCATTTT. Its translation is CASSLDHYSNQPQHF.

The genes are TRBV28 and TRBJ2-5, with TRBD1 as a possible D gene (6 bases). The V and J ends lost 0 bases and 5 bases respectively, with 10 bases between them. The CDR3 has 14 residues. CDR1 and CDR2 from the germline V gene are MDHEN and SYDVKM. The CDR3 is CASSLWGRGETQYF. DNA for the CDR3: TGTGCCAGCAGTTTATGGGGAAGGGGGGAGACCCAGTACTTC.